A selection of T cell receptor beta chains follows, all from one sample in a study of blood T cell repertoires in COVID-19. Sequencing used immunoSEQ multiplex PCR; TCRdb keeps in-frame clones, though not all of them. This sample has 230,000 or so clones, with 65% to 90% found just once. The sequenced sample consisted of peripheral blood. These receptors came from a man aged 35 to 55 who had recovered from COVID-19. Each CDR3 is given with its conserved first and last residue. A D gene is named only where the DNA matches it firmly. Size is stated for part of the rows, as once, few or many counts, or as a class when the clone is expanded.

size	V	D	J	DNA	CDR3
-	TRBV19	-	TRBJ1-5	TGTGCCAGTAGTATTCGAGGCCCTGCCAATCAGCCCCAGCATTTT	CASSIRGPANQPQHF
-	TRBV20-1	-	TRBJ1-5	TGCAGTGCTAGTCAATCCGGGCGCGGGAATCAGCCCCAGCATTTT	CSASQSGRGNQPQHF
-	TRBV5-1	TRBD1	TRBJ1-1	TGCGCCAGCAGCTTGGAGGGACAGGATTGGAACACTGAAGCTTTCTTT	CASSLEGQDWNTEAFF
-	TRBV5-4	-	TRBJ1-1	TGTGCCAGCAGGGAGGGATCGAACACTGAAGCTTTCTTT	CASREGSNTEAFF
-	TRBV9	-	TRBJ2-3	TGTGCCAGCAGCCCTACGGGTGGAGATACGCAGTATTTT	CASSPTGGDTQYF
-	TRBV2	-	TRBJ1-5	TGTGCCAGCAGTGGTGATTCTGGGACAAGCCCTTGGTCCCAGCATTTT	CASSGDSGTSPWSQHF
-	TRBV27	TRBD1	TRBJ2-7	TGTGCCAGCAGCCTATTCGGGACAGGGGGCCGATACGAGCAGTACTTC	CASSLFGTGGRYEQYF
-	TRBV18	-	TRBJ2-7	TGTGCCAGCTCACCTCACCCCCCGGGGACACAAGCGGTGGACCACGAGCAGTACTTC	CASSPHPPGTQAVDHEQYF
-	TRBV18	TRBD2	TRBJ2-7	TGTGCCAGCTCCGGGCTCACCGGGACTAGCGGGGGCTCCTACGAGCAGTACTTC	CASSGLTGTSGGSYEQYF
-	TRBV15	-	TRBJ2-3	TGTGCCACCAGCAGGGACTTGACAGATACGCAGTATTTT	CATSRDLTDTQYF
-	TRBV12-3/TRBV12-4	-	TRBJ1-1	TGTGCCAGCAGTTTAGGACAGTTTTCGGCTTTCTTT	CASSLGQFSAFF
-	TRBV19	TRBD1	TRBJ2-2	TGTGCCAGTAGTAAGGGGACAGGGTATGTCACCGGGGAGCTGTTTTTT	CASSKGTGYVTGELFF
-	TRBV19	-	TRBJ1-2	TGTGCCAGTAGTATAGATCTGCGAGGCTACACCTTC	CASSIDLRGYTF
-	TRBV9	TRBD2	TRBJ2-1	TGTGCCAGCAGCGTCCCTAGCGGGAGCCACAATGAGCAGTTCTTC	CASSVPSGSHNEQFF
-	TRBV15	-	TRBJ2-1	TGTGCCACCAGCAGGCCCCTTAGCAATGAGCAGTTCTTC	CATSRPLSNEQFF
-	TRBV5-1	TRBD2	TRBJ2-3	TGCGCCAGCAGCTTGGTAGCGGGGAACACAGATACGCAGTATTTT	CASSLVAGNTDTQYF
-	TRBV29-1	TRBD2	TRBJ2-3	TGCAGCGTTGAAGAGCTAGCGGACGGGGATACGCAGTATTTT	CSVEELADGDTQYF
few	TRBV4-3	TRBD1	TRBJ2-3	TGCGCCAGCAGCCAAGACAACAGGGGCGGCACAGATACGCAGTATTTT	CASSQDNRGGTDTQYF
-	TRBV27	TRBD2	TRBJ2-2	TGTGCCAGCAGGCCCCGGGGGAGCGGGAGGGGACCCGGGGAGCTGTTTTTT	CASRPRGSGRGPGELFF
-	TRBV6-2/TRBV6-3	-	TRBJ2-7	TGTGCCAGCAGTTCGGCCCCGGGTCCCGTAGCCGAGCAGTACTTC	CASSSAPGPVAEQYF
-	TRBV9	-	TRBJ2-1	TGTGCCAGCAGCGATGAGGTCTTAGTAGGGAGGGAGCAGTTCTTC	CASSDEVLVGREQFF
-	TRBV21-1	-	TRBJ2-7	TGTGCCAGCAGGAGAGACAGGGGGCGCGTCACCTCCTACGAGCAGTACTTC	CASRRDRGRVTSYEQYF
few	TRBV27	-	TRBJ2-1	TGTGCCAGCAGTCTAGAAGGGGGGGCCAATGAGCAGTTCTTC	CASSLEGGANEQFF
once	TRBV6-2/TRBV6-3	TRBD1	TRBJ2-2	TGTGCCAGCAGTTCTACAGGGGCCACGTCCCTGGAGTGGACCGGGGAGCTGTTTTTT	CASSSTGATSLEWTGELFF
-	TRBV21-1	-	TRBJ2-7	TGTGCCAGCAGCGCTCGACTAGCGGGAGTATTGGACGAGCAGTACTTC	CASSARLAGVLDEQYF
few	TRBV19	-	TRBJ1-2	TGTGCCAGTAGTTTGGATCACAGGGCTCGGGGCTACACCTTC	CASSLDHRARGYTF
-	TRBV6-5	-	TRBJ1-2	TGTGCCAGCAGTTACTTACGTAACAGCCCTAACTATGGCTACACCTTC	CASSYLRNSPNYGYTF
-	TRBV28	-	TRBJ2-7	TGTGCCAGCAGTTTTCGGTTCTTAAGTGGGGGGGGACACACACCAAAATACGAGCAGTACTTC	CASSFRFLSGGGHTPKYEQYF
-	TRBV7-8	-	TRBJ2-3	TGTGCCAGCAGCCTGCTAGCTTCGGCAGATACGCAGTATTTT	CASSLLASADTQYF
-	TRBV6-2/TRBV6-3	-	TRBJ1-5	TGTGCCAGCAGTTATCAGGACAGAAATCAGCCCCAGCATTTT	CASSYQDRNQPQHF
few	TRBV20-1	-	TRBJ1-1	TGCAGTGCTAGTGCACCAGTAGGGGGAGGGCTAAACACTGAAGCTTTCTTT	CSASAPVGGGLNTEAFF
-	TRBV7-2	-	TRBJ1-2	TGTGCCAGCAGCTCCAGGGGCTTGAACTATGGCTACACCTTC	CASSSRGLNYGYTF
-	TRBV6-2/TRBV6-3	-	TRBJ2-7	TGTGCCAGCAGTTACCGTCACGGGACCTACGAGCAGTACTTC	CASSYRHGTYEQYF
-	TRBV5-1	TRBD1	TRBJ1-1	TGCGCCAGCAGCTTCGGGAGGGGGCGCATCGGTACTGAAGCTTTCTTT	CASSFGRGRIGTEAFF
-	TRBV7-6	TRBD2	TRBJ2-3	TGTGCCAGCAGCTCCCTCCCTAGCGGGAGGGCCTTAGATACGCAGTATTTT	CASSSLPSGRALDTQYF
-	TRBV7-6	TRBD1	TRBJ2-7	TGTGCCAGCAGCCTCATAGGGACAGGGGGGGACTACGAGCAGTACTTC	CASSLIGTGGDYEQYF
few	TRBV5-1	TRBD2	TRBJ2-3	TGCGCCAGCAGAGATTACCCGGGGGGTACAGATACGCAGTATTTT	CASRDYPGGTDTQYF
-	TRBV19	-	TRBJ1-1	TGTGCCAGTAGTCCACCCGGACAGCTGAACACTGAAGCTTTCTTT	CASSPPGQLNTEAFF
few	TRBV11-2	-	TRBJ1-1	TGTGCCAGCAGCCCCGGGTCATTGGCATTCTTT	CASSPGSLAFF
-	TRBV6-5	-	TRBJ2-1	TGTGCCAGCAGTCCACAGGGGGGGGACTACAATGAGCAGTTCTTC	CASSPQGGDYNEQFF
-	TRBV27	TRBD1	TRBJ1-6	TGTGCCACCAAGACAGGGCCCTATAATTCACCCCTCCACTTT	CATKTGPYNSPLHF
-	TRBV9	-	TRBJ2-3	TGTGCCAGCAGCGTAGATAGTACGGCAGATACGCAGTATTTT	CASSVDSTADTQYF
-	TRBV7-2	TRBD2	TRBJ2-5	TGTGCCAGCAGCTTTGTCAGGGAGGGGACCCAGTACTTC	CASSFVREGTQYF
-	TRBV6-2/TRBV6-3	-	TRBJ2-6	TGTGCCAGCAGTTTGGGAGGCTCTGGGGCCAACGTCCTGACTTTC	CASSLGGSGANVLTF
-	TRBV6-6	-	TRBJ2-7	TGTGCCAGCAGTTTGGCAGGGTACGGCGAGCAGTACTTC	CASSLAGYGEQYF
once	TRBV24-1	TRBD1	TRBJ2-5	TGTGCCACCAGTGAGTCCGGGACAGGGCACCAAGAGACCCAGTACTTC	CATSESGTGHQETQYF
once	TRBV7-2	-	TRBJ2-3	TGTGCCAGCAGCCGGGACATGGCGAGCACAGATACGCAGTATTTT	CASSRDMASTDTQYF
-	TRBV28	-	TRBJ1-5	TGTGCCAGCACAGTTAGCAATCAGCCCCAGCATTTT	CASTVSNQPQHF
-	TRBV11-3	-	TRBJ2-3	TGTGCCAGCAGCTCCCGACAGGTGCCCACAGATACGCAGTATTTT	CASSSRQVPTDTQYF
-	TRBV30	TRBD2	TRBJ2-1	TGTGCCTGGAGTGTATCGCTAGCGGAATACAATGAGCAGTTCTTC	CAWSVSLAEYNEQFF
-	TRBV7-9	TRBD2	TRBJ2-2	TGTGCCAGCAGCTTTTTCGCAGCGGGAGGCGCCGGGGAGCTGTTTTTT	CASSFFAAGGAGELFF
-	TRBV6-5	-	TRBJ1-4	TGTGCCAGCAGCTTAATTGGGGGCCGTGAAAAACTGTTTTTT	CASSLIGGREKLFF
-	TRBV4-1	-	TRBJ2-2	TGCGCCAGCAGCCAAGAGGGTCAGGGGGGTATCGGGGAGCTGTTTTTT	CASSQEGQGGIGELFF
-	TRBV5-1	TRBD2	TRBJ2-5	TGCGCCAGCAGCTTCTTAAGCGGGATCCAAGAGACCCAGTACTTC	CASSFLSGIQETQYF
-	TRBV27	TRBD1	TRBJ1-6	TGTGCCAGCACCAGACAGGGGGCGTTATCACCCCTCCACTTT	CASTRQGALSPLHF
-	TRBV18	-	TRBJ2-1	TGTGCCAGCTCACCATTGGCGGGGAACCCGGAGCAGTTCTTC	CASSPLAGNPEQFF
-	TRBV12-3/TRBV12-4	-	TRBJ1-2	TGTGCCAGCAGTTTGGGAGGGACCTACACCTTC	CASSLGGTYTF
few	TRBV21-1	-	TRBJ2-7	TGTGCCAGCAGCAATTGGCGGGATCAGTCCCACGAGCAGTACTTC	CASSNWRDQSHEQYF
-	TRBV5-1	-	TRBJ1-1	TGCGCCAGCAGCTTGGCCGGGTTGGCTTTCTTT	CASSLAGLAFF
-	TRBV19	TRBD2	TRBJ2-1	TGTGCCAGTAGTCTACTAGGGACTAGCGGCAATGAGCAGTTCTTC	CASSLLGTSGNEQFF